These 29 T cell receptor beta chains share one sample of origin, sequenced in a study of a mutant IDH1 vaccine in newly diagnosed glioma. Some clones are missing from TCRdb's copy, which holds only in-frame ones; the method was immunoSEQ multiplex PCR. The data hold around 56,000 clones, with 82% observed a single time. These receptors' antigens are unknown. The time point denotes: week 5, during vaccination. A single vaccine dose contained 300 ug of mutant IDH1 20-mer peptide, and topical imiquimod was used with it. Sequences were derived from PBMCs, sampled from a glioma patient whose treatment included an IDH1 peptide vaccine. The origin of the receptors is a woman between 18 and 29 years old with glioma. Some clones in this sample may be carry-over from other donors' samples.

This rearrangement joins TRBV7-2 to TRBJ2-3; D is unclear. V was trimmed by 2 bases and J by 0 bases, leaving 9 bases between them. Germline V CDR1 and CDR2: SGHTA, FQGNSA. The CDR3 sequence is 15 residues long. CDR3 nucleotides: TGTGCCAGCAGCTTACTCTCCCATAGCACAGATACGCAGTATTTT. It translates to CASSLLSHSTDTQYF.

The J gene is TRBJ2-7, the V gene TRBV4-3; 14 positions agree with TRBD2. The junction had 2 bases not matched to a gene; V was cut back by 3 bases and J by 4 bases. The CDR3 spans 15 residues. Germline V gene sequence: CDR1 LGHNA, CDR2 YSLEER. This chain's CDR3 is CASSQGLAGDYEQYF. The CDR3 nucleotides read TGCGCCAGCAGCCAGGGACTAGCGGGGGATTACGAGCAGTACTTC.

This sequence joins TRBV7-9 and TRBJ1-2; TRBD1 agrees at 7 bases. V dropped 8 bases and J dropped 0; count of bases not matched to a gene: 15. The length of the CDR3 is 17 residues. Looked up from germline, CDR1 is SEHNR and CDR2 is FQNEAQ (reference sequence). In nucleotides, the CDR3 is TGTGCCAGCTCCGACCCCATCGGGACAGAAGCTAACTATGGCTACACCTTC. This gives the protein CASSDPIGTEANYGYTF.

The chain carries TRBV9 and TRBJ1-2, with TRBD1 as a possible D gene (5 bases). CDR1 and CDR2 (germline): SGDLS, YYNGEE. Between the trimmed V and J ends, which lost 3 bases and 0 bases, there was a span of 18 bases. The CDR3 is 17 residues long. As DNA, the CDR3 is TGTGCCAGCAGCGCTTTACTTACAGGCGTCTCTAACTATGGCTACACCTTC. This sequence encodes CASSALLTGVSNYGYTF.

V usage is TRBV19 and J usage is TRBJ1-5; D call uncertain. This CDR3 is built from 16 residues. V gave up 5 bases and J gave up 1 base, with 15 bases separating them. Germline values: CDR1 LNHDA, CDR2 SQIVND (reference sequence). CDR3 sequence (DNA): TGTGCCAGTAGTCCCGCCCGCGGCAGGAGCAATCAGCCCCAGCATTTT. Translated: CASSPARGRSNQPQHF.

The chain combines TRBV28 with TRBJ2-1, with 11 bases lining up with TRBD2. Germline CDR1 reads MDHEN; CDR2 reads SYDVKM. This CDR3 has 16 amino acids. Losses at the gene ends were 5 bases for V and 3 bases for J; bases not matched to a gene: 6. CDR3 protein: CASSPPGLADYNEQFF. The CDR3 DNA reads TGTGCCAGCAGTCCCCCGGGACTAGCGGACTACAATGAGCAGTTCTTC.

The chain employs TRBV6-5 and TRBJ1-5, with unresolved D. Germline V lookup: CDR1 MNHEY, CDR2 SVGAGI. Trimming stripped 4 bases from V and 7 bases from J, with 17 bases between. This CDR3 comprises 15 residues. CDR3 sequence (DNA): TGTGCCAGCAGTTTAAGTGGGCCCCAGGCACAGCCCCAGCATTTT. Protein: CASSLSGPQAQPQHF.

This chain links TRBV10-1 with TRBJ1-5; no clear D gene. CDR1 is WNHNN, CDR2 SYGVQD, per germline (reference sequence). The CDR3 contains 12 residues. V was shortened by 3 bases and J by 15 bases, with 15 bases between the two germline ends. The CDR3 region is CASSDNQATSHF. The CDR3 DNA is TGCGCCAGCAGTGATAATCAGGCGACCTCGCATTTT.

The gene calls are TRBV10-3 and TRBJ2-5, with TRBD1 as a possible D gene (5 bases). V lost 0 bases and J lost 1, with 9 bases in between. The CDR3 extends over 15 amino acids. The germline gives CDR1 ENHRY, CDR2 SYGVKD. The CDR3 loop reads CAISESRTGQETQYF. The CDR3, as DNA: TGTGCCATCAGTGAGTCACGAACAGGCCAAGAGACCCAGTACTTC.

This clone was observed a few times. The CDR3 does not end in the conserved phenylalanine or tryptophan, so this is likely a read error. The V gene is TRBV14, the J gene TRBJ1-6, with D tentatively TRBD1 (5 bases). Trimming removed 4 bases from V and 9 bases from J, with 10 bases in between. The CDR3 length is 13 residues. Germline CDR1 is SGHDN and CDR2 is FVKESK. CDR3 region: CASSRGVGSPLHS. The CDR3 DNA reads TGTGCCAGCAGCCGGGGGGTAGGTTCACCCCTCCACTCT.

This clone was observed a handful of times. The chain is built from TRBV27 and TRBJ1-2; D remains unclear. Germline values: CDR1 MNHEY, CDR2 SMNVEV (reference sequence). The CDR3 totals 14 residues. The germline V and J ends were trimmed by 6 bases and 0 bases, with 11 bases remaining between them. The DNA for the CDR3 is TGTGCCAGCAGGTCACGGCCCGCTAACTATGGCTACACCTTC. It encodes CASRSRPANYGYTF.

This chain links TRBV10-3 with TRBJ2-5; 13 bases are a match to TRBD2. Germline V gene sequence: CDR1 ENHRY, CDR2 SYGVKD. The junction had 8 bases not matched to a gene; V was cut back by 5 bases and J by 5 bases. This CDR3 has 16 amino acids. The CDR3 DNA is TGTGCCATCAGTTATGGACTAGCGGGGGCCCGGGAGACCCAGTACTTC. Translating gives CAISYGLAGARETQYF.

The CDR3 sequence is CASSEQGQGPYEQYF. The CDR3 DNA follows: TGTGCCAGCAGCGAACAGGGACAGGGCCCTTACGAGCAGTACTTC. The rearrangement joins TRBV27 to TRBJ2-7; TRBD1 matches 9 bases. Germline V lookup: CDR1 MNHEY, CDR2 SMNVEV (reference sequence). The CDR3 is made up of 15 amino acids. The J segment lost 4 bases and the V segment lost 6 bases, leaving 10 bases of the junction unmatched.

CDR3 DNA: TGTGCCAGCAGCGCCGGGGGACTAGCGGGAGACAATGAGCAGTTCTTC. As protein: CASSAGGLAGDNEQFF. The V gene is TRBV9, the J gene TRBJ2-1; 14 bases match TRBD2. The CDR3 has 16 residues. Germline lookup yields CDR1 SGDLS and CDR2 YYNGEE. With 3 bases clipped from V and 5 bases from J, the junction kept 4 bases outside the gene matches.

V usage is TRBV6-5 and J usage is TRBJ2-7; 7 positions match TRBD1. The V and J ends lost 5 bases and 5 bases, in that order; junction bases with no gene match: 3. This CDR3 has 12 residues. Per the germline V gene, CDR1 is MNHEY and CDR2 is SVGAGI. CDR3 nucleotides: TGTGCCAGCAGTAATCAGGGGGACGAGCAGTACTTC. Its protein is CASSNQGDEQYF.

With regard to this clone: Other DNA sequences in the same sample also yield this CDR3. The chain is built from TRBV5-4 and TRBJ1-1, with unresolved D. In germline, CDR1 is SGHNT, CDR2 YYREEE (reference sequence). This CDR3 has 15 residues. The ends were cut back, 0 bases at V and 0 bases at J, with 9 bases in the middle. The CDR3: CASSLDAKMNTEAFF. The CDR3 DNA is TGTGCCAGCAGCTTGGATGCCAAGATGAACACTGAAGCTTTCTTT.

The chain uses TRBV9 and TRBJ1-3; 7 positions match TRBD1. Looked up from germline, CDR1 is SGDLS and CDR2 is YYNGEE. V gave up 4 bases and J gave up 6 bases; unmatched junction bases: 13. There are 16 residues in the CDR3. The CDR3 region is CASSPDNPGTVNTIYF. Here the CDR3 DNA reads TGTGCCAGCAGCCCAGATAACCCCGGGACAGTAAACACCATATATTTT.

The chain is built from TRBV15 and TRBJ1-4; maybe TRBD1 (5 bases). This CDR3 comprises 13 residues. Germline CDR1 is LNHNV and CDR2 is YYDKDF (reference sequence). Trimming stripped 3 bases from V and 8 bases from J, with 10 bases between. CDR3 in amino acids: CATSRGDSEKLFF. For the CDR3, the DNA is TGTGCCACCAGCAGGGGGGATTCGGAAAAACTGTTTTTT.

The chain employs TRBV10-3 and TRBJ2-7; D remains ambiguous. The CDR3 is 13 amino acids. Trimming took off 2 bases at V and 3 bases at J, with 8 bases between the two ends. Germline lookup yields CDR1 ENHRY and CDR2 SYGVKD. The chain's CDR3 is CAISEAVVYEQYF. Here the CDR3 DNA reads TGTGCCATCAGTGAGGCCGTGGTCTACGAGCAGTACTTC.

This rearrangement joins TRBV6-6 to TRBJ1-1; D is perhaps TRBD1 (5 bases). The CDR3 is 12 residues long. Germline V gives CDR1 MNHNY, CDR2 SVGAGI (reference sequence). Trimming removed 7 bases at V and 5 bases at J, with 11 bases between. The CDR3 region has the DNA TGTGCCAGCATTCGAGGGGCAACTGAAGCTTTCTTT. The encoded protein is CASIRGATEAFF.

This clone was seen only a few times. This chain joins TRBV6-6 and TRBJ2-6; D ambiguous. Germline V CDR1 and CDR2: MNHNY, SVGAGI (reference sequence). Trimming removed 4 bases at V and 0 bases at J, with 4 bases between. The CDR3 runs 14 residues. CDR3 in DNA: TGTGCCAGCAGTTCACTCTCTGGGGCCAACGTCCTGACTTTC. It encodes CASSSLSGANVLTF.

V and J are TRBV6-5 and TRBJ2-5; D uncertain. The CDR3 consists of 13 residues. Trimming removed 4 bases at V and 5 bases at J, with 11 bases between. Germline V gives CDR1 MNHEY, CDR2 SVGAGI. The CDR3 DNA reads TGTGCCAGCAGTTCCTCGTCCTGGGAGACCCAGTACTTC. This codes for CASSSSSWETQYF.

As regards this clone: Other nucleotide sequences in the sample specify the same CDR3. The rearrangement links TRBV6-6 to TRBJ1-5; no firm D call. Trimming stripped 2 bases from V and 5 bases from J, with 10 bases between. Germline V lookup: CDR1 MNHNY, CDR2 SVGAGI (reference sequence). This CDR3 spans 14 amino acids. CDR3 residues: CASSYDGLDQPQHF. The CDR3 DNA follows: TGTGCCAGCAGTTACGACGGGCTCGATCAGCCCCAGCATTTT.

V and J are TRBV5-4 and TRBJ2-7, with 7 positions matching TRBD1. V was clipped by 9 bases and J by 1 base; unmatched bases: 10. The CDR3 totals 14 residues. Germline V CDR1 and CDR2: SGHNT, YYREEE (reference sequence). CDR3 DNA: TGTGCCATTAATAAAGACAGGGCTTCCTACGAGCAGTACTTC. Its translation: CAINKDRASYEQYF.

This chain uses TRBV19 with TRBJ2-6; 11 nucleotides match TRBD2. The germline gives CDR1 LNHDA, CDR2 SQIVND (reference sequence). V gave up 2 bases and J gave up 4 bases; unmatched junction bases: 13. CDR3 length equals 20 residues. The CDR3 coding sequence is TGTGCCAGTAGTATACGTAGGGCTAGCGGGAGGAAGCGAGGGGCCAACGTCCTGACTTTC. Its protein product is CASSIRRASGRKRGANVLTF.

V and J are TRBV2 and TRBJ2-2, with D hard to call. CDR1 and CDR2 (germline): SNHLY, FYNNEI. V was cut by 7 bases and J by 3 bases, with 12 bases left in between. The CDR3 is made up of 14 amino acids. The CDR3: CASTWGFYTGELFF. For the CDR3, the DNA is TGTGCCAGCACCTGGGGATTTTACACCGGGGAGCTGTTTTTT.

The sample holds a few counts of this clone. This chain uses TRBV4-2 with TRBJ1-5; unclear D gene. The CDR3 totals 15 residues. Trimming cost V 0 bases and J 2 bases, with 8 bases left between them. CDR1 LGHNA and CDR2 YNFKEQ come from the germline V gene. CDR3 sequence (DNA): TGTGCCAGCAGCCAAGATTACGGAGGCAATCAGCCCCAGCATTTT. This sequence encodes CASSQDYGGNQPQHF.

The chain is built from TRBV7-9 and TRBJ1-1; D not resolved. Germline V gene sequence: CDR1 SEHNR, CDR2 FQNEAQ (reference sequence). CDR3 size: 15 residues. V lost 5 bases to trimming and J lost 2 bases, with 15 bases between them. CDR3 loop: CASSLRERVNTEAFF. The CDR3 coding sequence is TGTGCCAGCAGCCTAAGAGAAAGGGTAAACACTGAAGCTTTCTTT.

This clone was counted a few times. The DNA for the CDR3 is TGCAGCGCAGGGACAGGGGAGGCTTCCGAGCAGTACTTC. Amino acid sequence: CSAGTGEASEQYF. The genes are TRBV29-1 and TRBJ2-7, with 10 bases fitting TRBD1. The V and J ends lost 7 bases and 6 bases, in that order; junction bases with no gene match: 9. CDR1 is SQVTM, CDR2 ANQGSEA, per germline. The CDR3 contains 13 residues.